One sample yielded the 31 T cell receptor beta chains listed below, sequenced in a study of post-analysis software for immune sequencing data. Study-level points and caveats: Patients carried four or five TRBV segments more frequently than controls did, and TRBV5-6, TRBV5-1 and TRBV20-1 were among them.

No antigen has been assigned to these receptors. TCR beta cDNA libraries had unique molecular identifiers. A single record per CDR3 protein comes from TCRdb applying MiXCR to the PCR reads. The sample carries 150,000 to 200,000 distinct CDR3 sequences, about 32% recorded once. Material for sequencing was blood. The receptors derive from a girl aged 5-17 years with multiple sclerosis.

Many counts were recorded for this clonotype. J is TRBJ2-7 and V is TRBV12-3 or TRBV12-4; 8 bases match TRBD1. This CDR3 comprises 14 residues. V lost 6 bases, J lost 0 bases, and 4 bases stayed unmatched. The CDR3 nucleotides read TGTGCCAGCAGAACAGGGGGTGCCTCCTACGAGCAGTACTTC. Its protein is CASRTGGASYEQYF.

This clonotype showed up many times. The chain links TRBV30 to TRBJ1-2; a weak D match, TRBD1 (5 bases). Germline CDR1 GTSNPN, CDR2 SVGIG (reference sequence). Trimming shortened V by 2 bases and J by 5 bases, and 15 bases separated the two germline ends. This CDR3 has 14 amino acids. CDR3 loop: CAWSRDPLLYGYTF. CDR3 nucleotides: TGTGCCTGGAGTCGGGACCCCTTACTTTATGGCTACACCTTC.

The chain combines TRBV20-1 with TRBJ1-6; D ambiguous. The CDR3 consists of 15 residues. V lost 3 bases, J lost 0 bases, and 9 bases lay in between. Germline V gene sequence: CDR1 DFQATT, CDR2 SNEGSKA (reference sequence). The chain's CDR3 is CSASLASSYNSPLHF. For the CDR3, the DNA is TGCAGTGCTAGTCTTGCCAGCTCCTATAATTCACCCCTCCACTTT.

This clonotype was found many times. V gene TRBV20-1 combines with J gene TRBJ2-3; 11 bases map to TRBD2. This CDR3 comprises 15 residues. V dropped 4 bases and J dropped 4; count of bases not matched to a gene: 7. CDR1 is DFQATT and CDR2 is SNEGSKA in the germline V gene (reference sequence). The chain's CDR3 is CSAMGLAVVADTQYF. In DNA, the CDR3 is TGCAGTGCTATGGGACTAGCGGTAGTCGCAGATACGCAGTATTTT.

At least ten counts were recorded for this clonotype. V and J are TRBV5-4 and TRBJ1-1; TRBD1 is a possible D gene (5 bases). The CDR3 totals 16 residues. V lost 4 bases and J lost 1, with 17 bases in between. From germline, CDR1 is SGHNT and CDR2 YYREEE (reference sequence). DNA for the CDR3: TGTGCCAGCAGCCCGCCGAATCGACAGCAGAACACTGAAGCTTTCTTT. Translation gives CASSPPNRQQNTEAFF.

The DNA of the CDR3 is TGTGCCAGCAGCTTATTTCGGGGGGAAAAACTGTTTTTT. Translated: CASSLFRGEKLFF. The V call is TRBV7-2, the J call TRBJ1-4, with D perhaps matching TRBD1 (5 bases). V dropped 2 bases and J dropped 8 bases, with 9 bases sitting between them. This CDR3 spans 13 amino acids. Germline-derived CDR1 and CDR2 are SGHTA and FQGNSA.

This clonotype has at least ten counts. The CDR3 nucleotides are TGTGCCATCAGTGAGACTGCCGCTAACTACGAGCAGTACTTC. Its protein is CAISETAANYEQYF. The chain joins TRBV10-3 to TRBJ2-7, with D uncertain. Trimming removed 2 bases from V and 3 bases from J, with 11 bases in between. Germline assignment: CDR1 ENHRY and CDR2 SYGVKD. This CDR3 contains 14 residues.

Note on this clonotype: A much larger clone lies one base from this, so it may be a read error. The chain links TRBV20-1 to TRBJ2-5, with 7 bases fitting TRBD2. This CDR3 is built from 12 residues. CDR1 DFQATT and CDR2 SNEGSKA come from the germline V gene (reference sequence). The CDR3 spells CRAYGGGETQYF. In nucleotides, the CDR3 is TGCAGGGCCTACGGCGGGGGAGAGACCCAGTACTTC.

This clonotype showed up many times. V is TRBV15 and J is TRBJ2-5, with D possibly TRBD2 on 5 matching bases. The CDR3 covers 17 residues. Germline V gene data show CDR1 as LNHNV and CDR2 as YYDKDF (reference sequence). V gave up 0 bases and J gave up 5 bases, with 19 bases separating them. CDR3 sequence: CATSRDLTDSRAETQYF. The CDR3 DNA reads TGTGCCACCAGCAGAGATCTAACGGACTCCCGCGCGGAGACCCAGTACTTC.

This clonotype was recorded many times. This chain connects TRBV29-1 to TRBJ1-2, with 8 bases aligning to TRBD1. CDR1 and CDR2 (germline): SQVTM, ANQGSEA. V gave up 6 bases and J gave up 4 bases; unmatched junction bases: 10. The CDR3 length is 14 residues. CDR3 amino acids: CSVGGQGPLYGYTF. CDR3 DNA sequence: TGCAGCGTCGGTGGACAGGGCCCACTCTATGGCTACACCTTC.

This rearrangement joins TRBV12-3 or TRBV12-4 to TRBJ2-2, with D uncertain. V lost 2 bases, J lost 6 bases, and 4 bases lay in between. The CDR3 is 12 amino acids. The CDR3 here is CASSLWAGELFF. The DNA for the CDR3 is TGTGCCAGCAGTTTATGGGCCGGGGAGCTGTTTTTT.

Notes on this clonotype: Since a much larger clone is just one base distant, this may be a read error. The chain couples TRBV6-5 to TRBJ2-1; D ambiguous. The CDR3 has 15 amino acids. Germline V gives CDR1 MNHEY, CDR2 SVGAGI. V was cut by 3 bases and J by 0 bases, with 9 bases left in between. In DNA form, the CDR3 reads TGTGCCAGCAGTTATTACCTGAGCTCCTACAATGAGCAGTTCTTC. The encoded protein is CASSYYLSSYNEQFF.

This clonotype appeared a few times. The rearrangement joins TRBV5-1 to TRBJ2-7; either TRBD1 or TRBD2 may fit D (5 bases each). The germline V gene has CDR1 SGHRS and CDR2 YFSETQ. CDR3 length: 14 residues. V was shortened by 4 bases and J by 2 bases, with 13 bases between the two germline ends. The CDR3 region is CASSPNPGPYEQYF. The CDR3 DNA sequence: TGCGCCAGCAGCCCCAACCCGGGGCCCTACGAGCAGTACTTC.

In the case of this clonotype: One end of the junction is discordant with germline, which a read error may explain. J is TRBJ2-1 and V is TRBV28; D unresolved. There are 13 residues in the CDR3. Germline CDR1 MDHEN, CDR2 SYDVKM. The CDR3 loop is CTSSLNAGNEQFF. DNA of the CDR3: TGTACCAGCAGTTTAAACGCCGGTAATGAGCAGTTCTTC.

This clonotype occurred a few times. The DNA of the CDR3 is TGTGCCAGCAGTGAACAGGCTAGCGGGTTCTACAATGAGCAGTACTTC. It codes for CASSEQASGFYNEQYF. This chain links TRBV6-1 with TRBJ2-1; 8 bases are shared with TRBD2. The tail of the sequence fits TRBJ2-7 better, so the J call may be wrong. CDR1 and CDR2 (germline): MNHNS, SASEGT. The CDR3 covers 16 residues.

This chain links TRBV7-2 with TRBJ1-6; D is ambiguous. The CDR3 is 14 amino acids. The ends were cut back, 1 base at V and 7 bases at J, with 8 bases in the middle. Germline V gives CDR1 SGHTA, CDR2 FQGNSA. The DNA of the CDR3 is TGTGCCAGCAGCTTAGAGGTGGGAAATTCACCCCTCCACTTT. It yields the protein CASSLEVGNSPLHF.

There are a few counts of this clonotype. A much larger clone lies a single base off, so this may be a read error. The V and J genes are TRBV10-3 and TRBJ2-1; 10 bases are a match to TRBD2. V lost 4 bases, J lost 6 bases, and 6 bases stayed unmatched. Germline V gives CDR1 ENHRY, CDR2 SYGVKD. CDR3 length: 15 residues. For the CDR3, the DNA is TGTGCCATCAGTGTAAGCGGGAGGGGCGGCAATGAGCAGTTCTTC. Translating gives CAISVSGRGGNEQFF.

The chain is built from TRBV13 and TRBJ1-1; 8 nucleotides align to TRBD1. The trim removed 3 bases at V and 1 base at J, leaving 4 bases unmatched. The CDR3 has 15 amino acids. Germline V gene lookup returns CDR1 PRHDT and CDR2 FYEKMQ (reference sequence). CDR3 in amino acids: CASSFTGTGNTEAFF. CDR3 nucleotides: TGTGCCAGCAGCTTTACCGGGACAGGGAACACTGAAGCTTTCTTT.

This clonotype was detected ten times or more. The CDR3 DNA reads TGTGCCAGCAGTGGGCAGACAAATTCACCCCTCCACTTT. It translates to CASSGQTNSPLHF. V usage is TRBV6-5 and J usage is TRBJ1-6; D is ambiguous. Trimming left V 5 bases short and J 7 bases short, with 9 bases between. This CDR3 is 13 amino acids long. Germline-derived CDR1 and CDR2 are MNHEY and SVGAGI.

The chain carries TRBV6-2 or TRBV6-3 and TRBJ2-5, with no clear D. The germline V gene has CDR1 MNHEY and CDR2 SVGEGT. CDR3 length: 13 residues. Trimming left V 6 bases short and J 4 bases short, with 12 bases between. The CDR3 nucleotides are TGTGCCAGCAGCCCCCATGTGGCAGAGACCCAGTACTTC. Protein: CASSPHVAETQYF.

In this sample, this clonotype turned up many times. The V and J genes are TRBV7-8 and TRBJ2-1, with D perhaps TRBD1 or TRBD2 (5 bases each). Trimming took 1 base from V and 3 from J, leaving 10 bases between them. The CDR3 has 15 residues. CDR1 is SGHVS, CDR2 FQNEAQ, per germline. In nucleotides, the CDR3 is TGTGCCAGCAGCTTAGACGGGGCCTTCTACAATGAGCAGTTCTTC. Its translation: CASSLDGAFYNEQFF. Together with reference TRBV7-8 and TRBJ2-1, the CDR3 gives the full variable domain: GAGVSQSPRYKVAKRGQDVALRCDPISGHVSLFWYQQALGQGPEFLTYFQNEAQLDKSGLPSDRFFAERPEGSVSTLKIQRTQQEDSAVYLCASSLDGAFYNEQFFGPGTRLTVL.

This clonotype was detected many times. This chain joins TRBV29-1 and TRBJ1-2, with 9 bases that match TRBD1. CDR3 length: 11 residues. J was trimmed by 6 bases and V by 7 bases; bases with no gene match: 3. CDR1 is SQVTM, CDR2 ANQGSEA, per germline. In DNA, the CDR3 is TGCAGCGGGGGGACAGGGAATGGCTACACCTTC. Amino acid sequence: CSGGTGNGYTF.

This clonotype was recorded many times. This chain connects TRBV7-2 to TRBJ2-1, with 7 nucleotides matching TRBD2. V was clipped by 3 bases and J by 8 bases; unmatched bases: 10. This CDR3 has 15 amino acids. Germline V CDR1 and CDR2: SGHTA, FQGNSA. This CDR3 is CASSFTGAGLDEQFF. As DNA, the CDR3 is TGTGCCAGCAGCTTTACCGGAGCGGGGTTGGATGAGCAGTTCTTC.

This clonotype was found many times. The chain joins TRBV20-1 to TRBJ2-7; D call uncertain. This CDR3 has 14 amino acids. Between the trimmed V and J ends, which lost 3 bases and 3 bases, there was a span of 15 bases. Germline CDR1 reads DFQATT; CDR2 reads SNEGSKA (reference sequence). The CDR3 spells CSASRQVGGYEQYF. The CDR3 nucleotides are TGCAGTGCTAGTAGGCAGGTCGGTGGCTACGAGCAGTACTTC.

The chain is built from TRBV20-1 and TRBJ2-7; 9 bases match TRBD2. The length of the CDR3 is 16 residues. V shed 0 bases and J 7 bases; nucleotides not matched to a gene: 13. Germline V CDR1 and CDR2: DFQATT, SNEGSKA (reference sequence). CDR3 loop: CSARDLGLAGHNEQYF. The CDR3 bases are TGCAGTGCTAGAGATCTCGGTCTAGCGGGGCACAATGAGCAGTACTTC.

A note on this clonotype: Given a much more abundant clone one base away, this may be a read error. The chain joins TRBV12-3 or TRBV12-4 to TRBJ2-3, with a possible D match to TRBD2 (5 bases). V shed 6 bases and J shed 2 bases, with 15 bases lying between them. This CDR3 contains 15 residues. DNA of the CDR3: TGTGCCAGCAGGGGAGACCCCGGCCCCACAGATACGCAGTATTTT. Amino acids: CASRGDPGPTDTQYF.

This clonotype was counted only a few times. The rearrangement joins TRBV30 to TRBJ2-3, with TRBD2 identical over 7 bases. The germline gives CDR1 GTSNPN, CDR2 SVGIG (reference sequence). The CDR3 runs 14 residues. The ends lost 2 bases at V and 0 bases at J; junction bases unmatched: 2. CDR3 DNA: TGTGCCTGGAGTCTAGCGGCTAGCACAGATACGCAGTATTTT. Translation gives CAWSLAASTDTQYF.

The table lists this clonotype with many counts. This sequence joins TRBV24-1 and TRBJ2-5; D is unresolved. Trimming pared 0 bases from V and 3 bases from J, leaving 10 bases between. Germline-derived CDR1 and CDR2 are KGHDR and SFDVKD. This CDR3 spans 15 amino acids. CDR3 protein: CATSDLGRRKETQYF. The CDR3 bases are TGTGCCACCAGTGATTTGGGACGGCGTAAAGAGACCCAGTACTTC.

This clonotype has at least ten counts. This rearrangement joins TRBV5-5 to TRBJ2-5; 9 bases map to TRBD2. The CDR3 extends over 15 amino acids. Germline-derived CDR1 and CDR2 are SGHKS and YYEKEE (reference sequence). V lost 3 bases to trimming and J lost 4 bases; unmatched junction nucleotides: 7. The CDR3 reads CASSYSGSSGETQYF. The CDR3 coding sequence is TGTGCCAGCAGCTATAGCGGGAGCTCAGGAGAGACCCAGTACTTC.

This clonotype was seen ten or more times. This chain uses TRBV5-1 with TRBJ2-7; 7 bases line up with TRBD2. This CDR3 region has 15 residues. Germline values: CDR1 SGHRS, CDR2 YFSETQ. V trimming: 0 bases; J trimming: 1 base; junction bases outside the gene matches: 4. CDR3 protein: CASSLVGRGSYEQYF. The CDR3 bases are TGCGCCAGCAGCTTGGTCGGGCGGGGGTCCTACGAGCAGTACTTC.

CDR3 nucleotides: TGTGCCAGCAGCGCGGAGGTCTATGGCTACACCTTC. Translated: CASSAEVYGYTF. The V gene is TRBV11-2, the J gene TRBJ1-2; D is undetermined. CDR1 is SGHAT, CDR2 FQNNGV, per germline. V lost 5 bases and J 4 bases, leaving 8 bases between the germline ends. The CDR3 spans 12 residues.